The clone carrying this T cell receptor beta chain is medium-sized by share. Germline CDR1 reads SGHVS; CDR2 reads FNYEAQ. This CDR3 contains 12 residues. Trimming took 3 bases from V and 6 from J, leaving 9 bases between them. This sample was included in a study of spatial heterogeneity in lung cancer. Study-wide background: There were consistently more beta-chain sequences detected than alpha-chain sequences.

Regarding time point: sample taken at primary tumor resection. Sequencing of whole RNA from tumor, nontumor lung or frozen PBMC involved no sorting. Using its own MiXCR run on the 5' RACE reads, TCRdb lists one record per CDR3 protein. The repertoire holds a few thousand distinct CDR3 sequences, with 1.9% as singletons. This receptor was taken from a male donor with early-stage non-small cell lung cancer. The specimen comprised normal lung tissue next to the tumor, sampled at surgery. The J gene is TRBJ2-7, the V gene TRBV7-6; D may be TRBD1 (6 bases). The CDR3 reads CASSFLTGEQYF. In DNA, the CDR3 is TGTGCCAGCAGCTTTCTGACAGGCGAGCAGTACTTC.